Described below is a single T cell receptor beta chain sequence and its context. Between the trimmed V and J ends, which lost 3 bases and 1 base, there was a span of 9 bases. This CDR3 has 14 residues. From germline, CDR1 is SGHAT and CDR2 FQNNGV. These data originate in a study of blood T cell repertoires in COVID-19. Measured with immunoSEQ multiplex PCR; TCRdb has only the in-frame clones, and not every one. In the table there are 200,000 to 250,000 clones, roughly 89% of which are singletons. The chain joins TRBV11-2 to TRBJ1-1; no reliable D call. This TCR derives from a man aged 25-45 years who had been exposed to COVID-19. Sequencing used PBMCs or T cells enriched from blood (not recorded which). The CDR3 is CASSFLGRNTEAFF. The CDR3 bases are TGTGCCAGCAGCTTTTTGGGGAGGAACACTGAAGCTTTCTTT. The whole variable domain, filled in from reference TRBV11-2 and TRBJ1-1, reads EAGVAQSPRYKIIEKRQSVAFWCNPISGHATLYWYQQILGQGPKLLIQFQNNGVVDDSQLPKDRFSAERLKGVDSTLKIQPAKLEDSAVYLCASSFLGRNTEAFFGQGTRLTVV.